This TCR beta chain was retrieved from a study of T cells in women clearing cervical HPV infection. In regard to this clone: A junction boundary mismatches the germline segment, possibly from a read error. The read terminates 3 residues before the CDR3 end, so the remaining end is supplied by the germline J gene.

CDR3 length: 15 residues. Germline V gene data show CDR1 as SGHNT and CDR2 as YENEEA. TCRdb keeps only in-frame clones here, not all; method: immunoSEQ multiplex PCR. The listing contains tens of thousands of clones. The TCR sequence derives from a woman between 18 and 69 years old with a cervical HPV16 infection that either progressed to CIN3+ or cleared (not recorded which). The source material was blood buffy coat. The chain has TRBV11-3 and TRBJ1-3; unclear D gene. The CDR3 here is CASSPDIFSGNSIYF. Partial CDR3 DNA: TGTGCCAGCAGCCCAGACATTTTCTCTGGAAACAGC. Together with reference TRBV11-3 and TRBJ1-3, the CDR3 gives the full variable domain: EAGVVQSPRYKIIEKKQPVAFWCNPISGHNTLYWYLQNLGQGPELLIRYENEEAVDDSQLPKDRFSAERLKGVDSTLKIQPAELGDSAVYLCASSPDIFSGNSIYFGEGSWLTVV.